A single sample is the source of the 23 T cell receptor beta chains below, sequenced in a study of cytomegalovirus exposure and HLA in healthy donors. Researchers ran the PCR with 60 Vbeta and 13 Jbeta primers. Only in-frame clones appear in the TCRdb table, and some are missing; sequencing was by immunoSEQ multiplex PCR. The top ten hold about 2.9% of the sample, which has around 90,000 clones, around 85% seen once. Material for sequencing was PBMCs. The receptor set was obtained from a man between 25 and 39 years old in good health and CMV-seronegative.

The chain couples TRBV18 to TRBJ2-1; 8 positions agree with TRBD1. In germline, CDR1 is KGHSH, CDR2 LQKENI. V gave up 3 bases and J gave up 4 bases; unmatched junction bases: 5. The CDR3 is 15 amino acids. The CDR3 protein is CASSPPDRDYNEQFF. The CDR3 nucleotides are TGTGCCAGCTCACCTCCGGACAGGGATTACAATGAGCAGTTCTTC.

The V and J genes are TRBV11-2 and TRBJ1-1; D remains unclear. CDR1 is SGHAT, CDR2 FQNNGV, per germline. The CDR3 runs to 14 residues. The V and J ends lost 1 base and 0 bases respectively, with 6 bases between them. The CDR3 coding sequence is TGTGCCAGCAGCTTAGCGGGAATGAACACTGAAGCTTTCTTT. Translating it yields CASSLAGMNTEAFF.

The V call is TRBV19, the J call TRBJ1-1; the match to TRBD1 covers 9 bases. This CDR3 spans 14 amino acids. After removal of 7 bases from V and 10 bases from J, the junction contained 13 bases not matched to a gene. Per the germline V gene, CDR1 is LNHDA and CDR2 is SQIVND (reference sequence). CDR3 sequence: CASIEDRGKMVAFF. The CDR3 nucleotides read TGTGCCAGTATCGAGGACAGGGGAAAAATGGTAGCTTTCTTT. The variable domain in full, completed from reference TRBV19 and TRBJ1-1, reads DGGITQSPKYLFRKEGQNVTLSCEQNLNHDAMYWYRQDPGQGLRLIYYSQIVNDFQKGDIAEGYSVSREKKESFPLTVTSAQKNPTAFYLCASIEDRGKMVAFFGQGTRLTVV.

The chain joins TRBV10-3 to TRBJ2-1; maybe TRBD1 (5 bases). CDR1 is ENHRY, CDR2 SYGVKD, per germline. The CDR3 loop spans 16 amino acids. The V and J ends lost 2 bases and 7 bases respectively, with 18 bases between them. As DNA, the CDR3 is TGTGCCATCAGTGAGCCTACGGACACCAGAGTGAATGAGCAGTTCTTC. It yields the protein CAISEPTDTRVNEQFF.

This clone was counted a few times. The chain combines TRBV6-1 with TRBJ1-5; D unresolved. The CDR3 is 14 residues long. CDR1 and CDR2 (germline): MNHNS, SASEGT. The V end was cut by 7 bases, the J end by 5 bases, with 15 bases between. In DNA, the CDR3 is TGTGCCAGCACCCAAAGGACTAAGGATCAGCCCCAGCATTTT. Translation: CASTQRTKDQPQHF.

The gene calls are TRBV28 and TRBJ2-2; a weak D match, TRBD1 (5 bases). CDR1 and CDR2 from the germline V gene are MDHEN and SYDVKM. CDR3 length equals 15 residues. Between the trimmed V and J ends, which lost 6 bases and 1 base, there was a span of 12 bases. Here the CDR3 reads CASSSIGQNTGELFF. CDR3 sequence (DNA): TGTGCCAGCAGCAGTATCGGACAGAACACCGGGGAGCTGTTTTTT.

The V gene is TRBV6-5, the J gene TRBJ2-7, with D perhaps matching TRBD2 (5 bases). Trimming cost V 6 bases and J 6 bases, with 9 bases left between them. CDR3 length equals 11 residues. The germline CDR1 and CDR2 sequences are MNHEY and SVGAGI. The CDR3 region is CASRTGSEQYF. In DNA, the CDR3 is TGTGCCAGCAGAACGGGGAGCGAGCAGTACTTC.

The rearrangement uses TRBV2 and TRBJ1-2, with 7 bases aligning to TRBD1. CDR1 is SNHLY and CDR2 is FYNNEI in the germline V gene. The CDR3 length is 14 residues. After removal of 5 bases from V and 4 bases from J, the junction contained 7 bases not matched to a gene. In nucleotides, the CDR3 is TGTGCCAGCAGTCCCGCCAGGACAGGCTATGGCTACACCTTC. It codes for CASSPARTGYGYTF.

The V gene is TRBV9, the J gene TRBJ2-5; TRBD1 agrees at 10 bases. The CDR3 spans 15 residues. With V trimmed by 4 bases and J by 5 bases, 8 bases remained unmatched. CDR1 and CDR2 (germline): SGDLS, YYNGEE. CDR3 sequence: CASSPGTGEVETQYF. DNA for the CDR3: TGTGCCAGCAGCCCCGGGACAGGGGAAGTGGAGACCCAGTACTTC.

The CDR3 DNA reads as TGCGCCAGCAGCTTGGACAGGACAGGGGACCGAAATTCACCCCTCCACTTT. This encodes CASSLDRTGDRNSPLHF. The chain is built from TRBV5-1 and TRBJ1-6, with 9 bases aligning to TRBD1. CDR3 length equals 17 residues. Germline values: CDR1 SGHRS, CDR2 YFSETQ. Losses at the gene ends were 0 bases for V and 7 bases for J; bases not matched to a gene: 8.

This chain joins TRBV5-8 and TRBJ2-7; 9 bases fit TRBD1. Germline values: CDR1 SGHTS, CDR2 YDEGEE. Unmatched junction bases numbered 5, after V lost 4 bases and J lost 3 bases. This CDR3 contains 14 residues. The CDR3 nucleotides are TGTGCCAGCAGCCGGGGACAGGGTGTCTACGAGCAGTACTTC. Translation gives CASSRGQGVYEQYF.

This sequence joins TRBV6-1 and TRBJ1-1, with D possibly being TRBD1 (6 bases). The germline CDR1 and CDR2 sequences are MNHNS and SASEGT. V gave up 6 bases and J gave up 10 bases, with 21 bases separating them. This CDR3 region has 14 residues. CDR3 DNA sequence: TGTGCCAGCAGAGAAAAAGGGGGAAATAAGGGAGCTTTCTTT. Translating gives CASREKGGNKGAFF.

The chain employs TRBV14 and TRBJ1-2; perhaps TRBD1 as D (6 bases). This CDR3 is built from 16 residues. The V end was cut by 0 bases, the J end by 8 bases, with 19 bases between. CDR1 is SGHDN and CDR2 is FVKESK in the germline V gene. CDR3 loop: CASSQDRQAEIGGYTF. The CDR3 coding sequence is TGTGCCAGCAGCCAAGATCGACAGGCCGAGATAGGGGGCTACACCTTC. The full variable domain, rest sourced from reference TRBV14 and TRBJ1-2, is EAGVTQFPSHSVIEKGQTVTLRCDPISGHDNLYWYRRVMGKEIKFLLHFVKESKQDESGMPNNRFLAERTGGTYSTLKVQPAELEDSGVYFCASSQDRQAEIGGYTFGSGTRLTVV.

This clone appeared a few times. The V and J genes are TRBV5-1 and TRBJ2-1, with a weak D call TRBD1 (6 bases). This CDR3 contains 13 residues. The V end lost 2 bases, the J end lost 4 bases, and 7 bases lay between the germline ends. Looked up from germline, CDR1 is SGHRS and CDR2 is YFSETQ. CDR3 DNA: TGCGCCAGCAGCTTTCAGGGGTACAATGAGCAGTTCTTC. Translation gives CASSFQGYNEQFF.

The rearrangement uses TRBV6-6 and TRBJ1-5, with unresolved D. V was clipped by 2 bases and J by 1 base, with 12 bases between them. Germline V gives CDR1 MNHNY, CDR2 SVGAGI (reference sequence). This CDR3 is built from 16 residues. The CDR3 spells CASSYSGRRSNQPQHF. The CDR3 bases are TGTGCCAGCAGTTACAGCGGCCGCAGGAGCAATCAGCCCCAGCATTTT.

This clone is classed as medium-sized. The CDR3 bases are TGTGCCAGCAGTGAAGGGTTAGGCTCAGGGGTGAACTACGAGCAGTACTTC. Its translation is CASSEGLGSGVNYEQYF. The chain joins TRBV2 to TRBJ2-7; possibly TRBD1 for D (6 bases). The CDR3 is 17 residues long. The germline V gene encodes CDR1 SNHLY and CDR2 FYNNEI. With 1 base removed from V and 3 bases from J, the gap between germline ends came to 19 bases. The whole variable domain, filled in from reference TRBV2 and TRBJ2-7, reads EPEVTQTPSHQVTQMGQEVILRCVPISNHLYFYWYRQILGQKVEFLVSFYNNEISEKSEIFDDQFSVERPDGSNFTLKIRSTKLEDSAMYFCASSEGLGSGVNYEQYFGPGTRLTVT.

The genes are TRBV28 and TRBJ1-1; D uncertain. V lost 7 bases and J 0 bases, leaving 15 bases between the germline ends. This CDR3 has 15 amino acids. The germline gives CDR1 MDHEN, CDR2 SYDVKM. CDR3 coding DNA: TGTGCCAGCACCCCAAGCTACGGGTTGAACACTGAAGCTTTCTTT. Its translation is CASTPSYGLNTEAFF.

This rearrangement joins TRBV2 to TRBJ1-2, with TRBD1 matching 7 bases. Per the germline V gene, CDR1 is SNHLY and CDR2 is FYNNEI. The CDR3 covers 15 residues. Unmatched junction bases numbered 15, after V lost 7 bases and J lost 7 bases. The CDR3 DNA reads TGTGCCAGCATTGACACAGACAGGGCGATCTCTGGCTACACCTTC. Translating it yields CASIDTDRAISGYTF.

The chain has TRBV18 and TRBJ1-6; D remains unclear. Germline assignment: CDR1 KGHSH and CDR2 LQKENI. Between the trimmed V and J ends, which lost 4 bases and 7 bases, there was a span of 20 bases. The CDR3 sequence is 17 residues long. CDR3 protein: CASSQKLGTALNSPLHF. The CDR3 DNA reads as TGTGCCAGCTCACAAAAATTAGGCACAGCTTTAAATTCACCCCTCCACTTT.

V usage is TRBV18 and J usage is TRBJ1-5, with 10 bases fitting TRBD1. Unmatched junction bases numbered 3, after V lost 4 bases and J lost 0 bases. Per the germline V gene, CDR1 is KGHSH and CDR2 is LQKENI. The CDR3 consists of 16 residues. This chain's CDR3 is CASSLRTGGSNQPQHF. CDR3 nucleotide sequence: TGTGCCAGCTCACTTCGGACAGGGGGTAGCAATCAGCCCCAGCATTTT. The entire variable domain, with the rest obtained from reference TRBV18 and TRBJ1-5, is as follows: NAGVMQNPRHLVRRRGQEARLRCSPMKGHSHVYWYRQLPEEGLKFMVYLQKENIIDESGMPKERFSAEFPKEGPSILRIQQVVRGDSAAYFCASSLRTGGSNQPQHFGDGTRLSIL.

The chain recombines TRBV18 with TRBJ2-7, with 9 bases aligning to TRBD1. The CDR3 spans 15 residues. J lost 0 bases, V lost 3 bases, and 3 bases had no gene match. Germline-derived CDR1 and CDR2 are KGHSH and LQKENI. The CDR3 sequence: CASSPGQGSSYEQYF. The CDR3 DNA sequence: TGTGCCAGCTCACCCGGACAGGGGAGCTCCTACGAGCAGTACTTC.

The chain employs TRBV18 and TRBJ1-1, with TRBD1 as a possible D gene (5 bases). Germline lookup yields CDR1 KGHSH and CDR2 LQKENI. This CDR3 is 13 amino acids long. V was trimmed by 4 bases and J by 4 bases, leaving 10 bases between them. The chain's CDR3 is CASSLSRVTEAFF. The CDR3 region has the DNA TGTGCCAGCTCACTTTCCAGGGTCACTGAAGCTTTCTTT.

Worth noting for this clone: An end of the junction differs from the germline gene, which may be a read error. This chain joins TRBV6-1 and TRBJ2-7; weak D call: TRBD2 (6 bases). The CDR3 length is 11 residues. Germline CDR1 and CDR2: MNHNS and SASEGT. In DNA, the CDR3 is TGTGCCAGCAGTGAAACCGGATCCGCGGGGTTC. It codes for CASSETGSAGF.